The 30 T cell receptor beta chains in this list originate from one sample, sequenced in a study of T cell responses to AZD1222 COVID-19 vaccine. Clones were sequenced by immunoSEQ multiplex PCR, and TCRdb holds only the in-frame ones, with some missing. The data show around 150,000 clones, with roughly 89% seen just once and about 4.6% held by the top ten. This material consisted of peripheral blood, taken on day 0 of AZD1222 vaccination. Receptors originate from an adult in good health.

The chain's CDR3 is CASSDQTPNIQYF. The DNA of the CDR3 is TGTGCCAGCAGTGATCAGACACCAAACATTCAGTACTTC. The genes are TRBV2 and TRBJ2-4, with unresolved D. Trimming took off 3 bases at V and 6 bases at J, with 9 bases between the two ends. The CDR3 has 13 residues. CDR1 is SNHLY, CDR2 FYNNEI, per germline. The variable domain in full, with the rest retrieved from reference TRBV2 and TRBJ2-4, is EPEVTQTPSHQVTQMGQEVILRCVPISNHLYFYWYRQILGQKVEFLVSFYNNEISEKSEIFDDQFSVERPDGSNFTLKIRSTKLEDSAMYFCASSDQTPNIQYFGAGTRLSVL.

V and J are TRBV6-2 or TRBV6-3 and TRBJ2-1; TRBD1 matches at 9 bases. With V trimmed by 5 bases and J by 9 bases, 11 bases remained unmatched. Per the germline V gene, CDR1 is MNHEY and CDR2 is SVGEGT. The CDR3 covers 15 residues. In DNA form, the CDR3 reads TGTGCCAGCAGTCCCGGGACAGGGAAGGGTGGTGAGCAGTTCTTC. Translation: CASSPGTGKGGEQFF.

The rearrangement links TRBV7-9 to TRBJ1-1; no firm D call. The CDR3 is 9 amino acids. The germline V gene has CDR1 SEHNR and CDR2 FQNEAQ (reference sequence). V was clipped by 3 bases and J by 11 bases, with 4 bases between them. The CDR3 DNA is TGTGCCAGCAGCTTCGAGGCTTTCTTT. As protein: CASSFEAFF.

V usage is TRBV4-3 and J usage is TRBJ2-1; 15 bases are shared with TRBD2. The length of the CDR3 is 18 residues. The germline V gene encodes CDR1 LGHNA and CDR2 YSLEER. V lost 0 bases to trimming and J lost 8 bases; unmatched junction nucleotides: 8. CDR3 DNA sequence: TGCGCCAGCAGCCAAGATTCGGTCGGACTAGCGGGAGGGGATGAGCAGTTCTTC. The encoded protein is CASSQDSVGLAGGDEQFF.

The chain combines TRBV13 with TRBJ1-1; D is ambiguous. Trimming removed 0 bases from V and 3 bases from J, with 14 bases in between. This CDR3 contains 16 residues. Germline CDR1 is PRHDT and CDR2 is FYEKMQ (reference sequence). The CDR3 coding sequence is TGTGCCAGCAGCTTAGGTCTTGCGGGTAGGTACACTGAAGCTTTCTTT. It codes for CASSLGLAGRYTEAFF.

This clone has just one count. V gene TRBV4-1 combines with J gene TRBJ2-2, with D unclear. Germline loops: CDR1 MGHRA, CDR2 YSYEKL. V gave up 5 bases and J gave up 1 base, with 8 bases separating them. This CDR3 has 14 amino acids. CDR3 protein: CASSKSENTGELFF. The CDR3 bases are TGCGCCAGCAGCAAAAGTGAGAACACCGGGGAGCTGTTTTTT.

In its sample, this clone was seen once. The J gene is TRBJ2-5, the V gene TRBV29-1; tentative D call: TRBD1 (5 bases). V lost 7 bases and J lost 4, with 19 bases in between. From germline, CDR1 is SQVTM and CDR2 ANQGSEA. The CDR3 length is 14 residues. The CDR3 bases are TGCAGCGGCGCAGGGATCACAAATTTAGAGACCCAGTACTTC. Protein product: CSGAGITNLETQYF.

The V gene is TRBV28, the J gene TRBJ2-6, with a possible D match to TRBD1 (6 bases). Trimming cost V 8 bases and J 1 base, with 9 bases left between them. Germline V CDR1 and CDR2: MDHEN, SYDVKM. This CDR3 spans 14 amino acids. The CDR3, as DNA: TGTGCCAGCCAGGGGCAATCTGGGGCCAACGTCCTGACTTTC. It is translated as CASQGQSGANVLTF. Full variable domain (outside the CDR3, taken from reference TRBV28 and TRBJ2-6): DVKVTQSSRYLVKRTGEKVFLECVQDMDHENMFWYRQDPGLGLRLIYFSYDVKMKEKGDIPEGYSVSREKKERFSLILESASTNQTSMYLCASQGQSGANVLTFGAGSRLTVL.

This rearrangement joins TRBV28 to TRBJ2-7; 7 bases are a match to TRBD2. V dropped 5 bases and J dropped 0; count of bases not matched to a gene: 13. The CDR3 has 17 residues. Per germline, CDR1 MDHEN and CDR2 SYDVKM. CDR3 region: CASSPLLSSGNSYEQYF. CDR3 in DNA: TGTGCCAGCAGTCCCTTACTCTCTAGCGGAAACTCCTACGAGCAGTACTTC.

This clone appeared once. This chain joins TRBV28 and TRBJ1-5; TRBD1 is a possible D gene (6 bases). Looked up from germline, CDR1 is MDHEN and CDR2 is SYDVKM. CDR3 length equals 16 residues. The V gene lost 1 base and the J gene lost 9 bases, with 19 bases spanning the gap. CDR3 sequence (DNA): TGTGCCAGCAGTTTATCCTCTATGGGGGGGCAGGGGCCCCAGCATTTT. Encoded protein: CASSLSSMGGQGPQHF.

This rearrangement joins TRBV5-8 to TRBJ1-4; 11 nucleotides match TRBD1. Unmatched junction bases numbered 5, after V lost 3 bases and J lost 7 bases. The CDR3 contains 15 residues. CDR1 is SGHTS and CDR2 is YDEGEE in the germline V gene. The CDR3: CASSSGDRGGEKLFF. The CDR3 nucleotides are TGTGCCAGCAGCTCCGGGGACAGGGGGGGTGAAAAACTGTTTTTT.

This clone is a singleton in its sample. V and J are TRBV28 and TRBJ2-2; 8 bases are shared with TRBD2. Germline V gene data show CDR1 as MDHEN and CDR2 as SYDVKM. The CDR3 consists of 15 residues. V was clipped by 5 bases and J by 6 bases; unmatched bases: 8. The CDR3 sequence is CASSLRTSLPGELFF. CDR3 in DNA: TGTGCCAGCAGTCTTCGGACTAGCCTCCCCGGGGAGCTGTTTTTT.

The table lists this clone with a few counts. The gene calls are TRBV7-3 and TRBJ1-5; no clear D gene. V was shortened by 6 bases and J by 3 bases, with 15 bases between the two germline ends. The CDR3 covers 15 residues. CDR1 SGHTA and CDR2 FQGTGA come from the germline V gene. DNA of the CDR3: TGTGCCAGCAGTTCCGGGTGGGTACACAATCAGCCCCAGCATTTT. Translating gives CASSSGWVHNQPQHF.

The chain carries TRBV4-3 and TRBJ1-1; D not certain. Germline assignment: CDR1 LGHNA and CDR2 YSLEER. The CDR3 extends over 15 amino acids. V was cut by 1 base and J by 2 bases, with 11 bases left in between. The DNA of the CDR3 is TGCGCCAGCAGCCAAGCGCCCGCAGACAACACTGAAGCTTTCTTT. Translating it yields CASSQAPADNTEAFF.

The J gene is TRBJ1-1, the V gene TRBV29-1, with a possible D match to TRBD1 (5 bases). V lost 7 bases and J lost 5, with 8 bases in between. Germline V gene lookup returns CDR1 SQVTM and CDR2 ANQGSEA. The CDR3 contains 10 residues. CDR3 loop: CSAGGTEAFF. In DNA form, the CDR3 reads TGCAGCGCCGGGGGGACTGAAGCTTTCTTT.

The V gene is TRBV30, the J gene TRBJ1-6; a weak D match, TRBD1 (5 bases). Germline CDR1 GTSNPN, CDR2 SVGIG (reference sequence). This CDR3 spans 15 amino acids. Trimming left V 4 bases short and J 9 bases short, with 19 bases between. Here the CDR3 DNA reads TGTGCCTGGATCGGGGCCGGACCGATAGTTTCACCCCTCCACTTT. Its translation is CAWIGAGPIVSPLHF.

This clone turned up a few times. The chain has TRBV28 and TRBJ1-1; D remains unclear. The CDR3 sequence is 17 residues long. The ends were cut back, 3 bases at V and 0 bases at J, with 17 bases in the middle. Germline V lookup: CDR1 MDHEN, CDR2 SYDVKM. CDR3 sequence reads: CASSLTQARFMNTEAFF. In DNA form, the CDR3 reads TGTGCCAGCAGTTTGACCCAGGCTAGATTCATGAACACTGAAGCTTTCTTT.

The chain uses TRBV30 and TRBJ2-1; 7 nucleotides line up with TRBD1. The CDR3 covers 17 residues. V lost 1 base, J lost 0 bases, and 9 bases stayed unmatched. Germline V gene data show CDR1 as GTSNPN and CDR2 as SVGIG (reference sequence). The CDR3 coding sequence is TGTGCCTGGAGTGCCTCCAGGGGGTCTTTCTCCTACAATGAGCAGTTCTTC. This sequence encodes CAWSASRGSFSYNEQFF.

The chain carries TRBV24-1 and TRBJ1-1; 8 positions match TRBD1. Germline V lookup: CDR1 KGHDR, CDR2 SFDVKD. The length of the CDR3 is 14 residues. V lost 4 bases and J lost 6; bases outside the gene matches: 6. The CDR3 DNA reads TGTGCCACCAGTGACAGGACAGGGAAGGCTGAAGCTTTCTTT. It encodes CATSDRTGKAEAFF.

This chain links TRBV5-6 with TRBJ1-1; the D is unclear. Trimming left V 6 bases short and J 4 bases short, with 13 bases between. The length of the CDR3 is 13 residues. Germline V lookup: CDR1 SGHDT, CDR2 YYEEEE. The CDR3 nucleotides are TGTGCCAGCACTTTAGGGAGTGCCACTGAAGCTTTCTTT. Encoded protein: CASTLGSATEAFF. Combining the CDR3 with reference TRBV5-6 and TRBJ1-1 gives the whole variable domain DAGVTQSPTHLIKTRGQQVTLRCSPKSGHDTVSWYQQALGQGPQFIFQYYEEEERQRGNFPDRFSGHQFPNYSSELNVNALLLGDSALYLCASTLGSATEAFFGQGTRLTVV.

The chain combines TRBV28 with TRBJ1-6; D might be TRBD1 (6 bases). Germline loops: CDR1 MDHEN, CDR2 SYDVKM. V lost 3 bases to trimming and J lost 0 bases, with 18 bases between them. The CDR3 spans 19 residues. The CDR3 region is CASSFEGGNAPSYNSPLHF. CDR3 in DNA: TGTGCCAGCAGTTTCGAGGGGGGAAATGCTCCCTCCTATAATTCACCCCTCCACTTT.

V and J are TRBV18 and TRBJ2-3; TRBD2 matches at 15 bases. CDR1 and CDR2 from the germline V gene are KGHSH and LQKENI. The CDR3 is 17 amino acids. After removal of 3 bases from V and 4 bases from J, the junction contained 5 bases not matched to a gene. As DNA, the CDR3 is TGTGCCAGCTCACCCAAGGGACTAGCGGGAGGACCAGATACGCAGTATTTT. Translated: CASSPKGLAGGPDTQYF. The complete variable domain, with remaining parts taken from reference TRBV18 and TRBJ2-3, reads NAGVMQNPRHLVRRRGQEARLRCSPMKGHSHVYWYRQLPEEGLKFMVYLQKENIIDESGMPKERFSAEFPKEGPSILRIQQVVRGDSAAYFCASSPKGLAGGPDTQYFGPGTRLTVL.

This clone has only a few counts. The sample contains more than one DNA sequence encoding this CDR3. The chain combines TRBV15 with TRBJ2-7; TRBD1 matches at 10 bases. V trimming: 1 base; J trimming: 7 bases; junction bases outside the gene matches: 4. Germline loops: CDR1 LNHNV, CDR2 YYDKDF (reference sequence). CDR3 size: 14 residues. The CDR3 loop reads CATSRGQGAREQYF. The CDR3 DNA follows: TGTGCCACCAGCAGAGGACAGGGGGCGCGGGAGCAGTACTTC.

V usage is TRBV13 and J usage is TRBJ1-2, with 8 bases aligning to TRBD1. Germline CDR1 and CDR2: PRHDT and FYEKMQ (reference sequence). The trim removed 5 bases at V and 6 bases at J, leaving 5 bases unmatched. CDR3 size: 13 residues. This CDR3 is CASSIRGRNGYTF. The CDR3 DNA reads TGTGCCAGCAGCATCAGGGGGCGGAATGGCTACACCTTC.

The chain combines TRBV19 with TRBJ2-5, with D unclear. V was clipped by 1 base and J by 2 bases, with 5 bases between them. Germline lookup yields CDR1 LNHDA and CDR2 SQIVND (reference sequence). This CDR3 region has 13 residues. The CDR3 sequence: CASSIGAQETQYF. For the CDR3, the DNA is TGTGCCAGTAGTATAGGGGCACAAGAGACCCAGTACTTC.

This chain uses TRBV7-2 with TRBJ2-7, with D maybe TRBD2 (5 bases). The V gene lost 4 bases and the J gene lost 7 bases, with 11 bases spanning the gap. Germline V lookup: CDR1 SGHTA, CDR2 FQGNSA. This CDR3 has 12 residues. The CDR3 protein is CASSSRRGEQYF. Here the CDR3 DNA reads TGTGCCAGCAGCTCCCGCCGAGGGGAGCAGTACTTC.

The genes are TRBV28 and TRBJ2-5; D remains unclear. Trimming pared 5 bases from V and 9 bases from J, leaving 10 bases between. The germline V gene encodes CDR1 MDHEN and CDR2 SYDVKM. This CDR3 has 11 amino acids. The CDR3 sequence is CASSSRFPQYF. CDR3 nucleotides: TGTGCCAGCAGTAGCAGGTTTCCCCAGTACTTC. Filled out from reference TRBV28 and TRBJ2-5, the complete variable domain reads DVKVTQSSRYLVKRTGEKVFLECVQDMDHENMFWYRQDPGLGLRLIYFSYDVKMKEKGDIPEGYSVSREKKERFSLILESASTNQTSMYLCASSSRFPQYFGPGTRLLVL.

The chain combines TRBV27 with TRBJ2-7, with D unclear. The germline V gene has CDR1 MNHEY and CDR2 SMNVEV (reference sequence). The CDR3 is made up of 13 amino acids. Trimming pared 3 bases from V and 0 bases from J, leaving 6 bases between. CDR3 sequence (DNA): TGTGCCAGCAGTTTCACGAGCTCCTACGAGCAGTACTTC. Amino acid sequence: CASSFTSSYEQYF.

The chain employs TRBV30 and TRBJ2-3; TRBD2 agrees at 11 bases. V was pared by 0 bases and J by 5 bases, with 4 bases of the junction left unmatched. The CDR3 runs to 15 residues. Germline V gene lookup returns CDR1 GTSNPN and CDR2 SVGIG (reference sequence). The CDR3 DNA is TGTGCCTGGAGTGTCGGGACTAGCGGAGAAGATACGCAGTATTTT. Its translation: CAWSVGTSGEDTQYF.

The chain carries TRBV5-4 and TRBJ1-1, with TRBD1 matching 9 bases. V lost 0 bases to trimming and J lost 2 bases; unmatched junction nucleotides: 5. Germline CDR1 reads SGHNT; CDR2 reads YYREEE (reference sequence). The CDR3 is made up of 16 amino acids. This CDR3 is CASSLDRGHRNTEAFF. CDR3 sequence (DNA): TGTGCCAGCAGCTTGGACAGGGGGCACCGAAACACTGAAGCTTTCTTT.